The entry that follows covers one T cell receptor beta chain sequence. This entry comes from a study of cytotoxic CD8 clonotypes in ibrutinib-treated CLL. TCR beta libraries used about 2 micrograms of DNA from cryopreserved PBMCs. CDR1 and CDR2 (germline): KGHSH, LQKENI. The V gene lost 3 bases and the J gene lost 4 bases, with 15 bases spanning the gap. CDR3 length: 15 residues. Generated by immunoSEQ multiplex PCR, the TCRdb table keeps only in-frame clones and is missing some. The sample yields more than 300,000 clones, 80% seen once. The receptor was derived from a human donor with chronic lymphocytic leukemia. The rearrangement joins TRBV18 to TRBJ1-1; D is perhaps TRBD1 (5 bases). Sequences were derived from PBMCs, sampled before ibrutinib treatment. For the CDR3, the DNA is TGTGCCAGCTCACCGGACTGGAGTGGGGGCACTGAAGCTTTCTTT. The encoded protein is CASSPDWSGGTEAFF.